One sample yielded the 10 T cell receptor beta chains listed below, sequenced in a study of T cell responses to AZD1222 COVID-19 vaccine. The protocol was immunoSEQ multiplex PCR, while the TCRdb copy is restricted to in-frame clones and leaves out a portion. The sample comprises 77,000 or so clones, 70% to 90% of which are singletons, and 15% to 20% rests with the top ten. The specimen comprised peripheral blood, sampled on day 0 of AZD1222 vaccination. The receptors originated from an adult in good health.

This rearrangement joins TRBV29-1 to TRBJ2-7, with D possibly being TRBD2 (6 bases). Trimming removed 6 bases at V and 0 bases at J, with 9 bases between. The CDR3 covers 12 residues. Germline V gene data show CDR1 as SQVTM and CDR2 as ANQGSEA. CDR3 bases: TGCAGCGTAGGGGACTTCTCCTACGAGCAGTACTTC. It specifies CSVGDFSYEQYF.

The chain has TRBV6-2 or TRBV6-3 and TRBJ2-7; TRBD2 aligns across 11 bases. V was clipped by 2 bases and J by 2 bases; unmatched bases: 11. The CDR3 has 18 amino acids. Germline lookup yields CDR1 MNHEY and CDR2 SVGEGT. The CDR3 sequence: CASSYPTRDSGGAYEQYF. DNA of the CDR3: TGTGCCAGCAGTTACCCCACCAGGGATAGCGGGGGGGCCTACGAGCAGTACTTC.

The V and J genes are TRBV30 and TRBJ1-2; no reliable D call. V was shortened by 6 bases and J by 0 bases, with 14 bases between the two germline ends. The length of the CDR3 is 14 residues. Germline CDR1 and CDR2: GTSNPN and SVGIG (reference sequence). CDR3 amino acids: CACPRTEANYGYTF. For the CDR3, the DNA is TGTGCCTGTCCCCGGACCGAAGCTAACTATGGCTACACCTTC. Together with reference TRBV30 and TRBJ1-2, the CDR3 gives the full variable domain: SQTIHQWPATLVQPVGSPLSLECTVEGTSNPNLYWYRQAAGRGLQLLFYSVGIGQISSEVPQNLSASRPQDRQFILSSKKLLLSDSGFYLCACPRTEANYGYTFGSGTRLTVV.

CDR3 coding DNA: TGTGCCAGCAGCCAAGATCGGGACAGATTTCCCTACAATGAGCAGTTCTTC. Its translation: CASSQDRDRFPYNEQFF. V gene TRBV3-1 (or the pseudogene TRBV3-2) combines with J gene TRBJ2-1; 7 bases map to TRBD1. The CDR3 sequence is 17 residues long. Germline lookup yields CDR1 LGHDT and CDR2 YNNKEL (reference sequence). J lost 2 bases, V lost 0 bases, and 7 bases had no gene match.

V and J are TRBV7-9 and TRBJ2-7; the match to TRBD1 covers 7 bases. The CDR3 spans 15 residues. After removal of 5 bases from V and 0 bases from J, the junction contained 7 bases not matched to a gene. Germline V lookup: CDR1 SEHNR, CDR2 FQNEAQ (reference sequence). The CDR3 region has the DNA TGTGCCAGCAGCGGACCTTGGACAGGCTCCTACGAGCAGTACTTC. Translating it yields CASSGPWTGSYEQYF.

The count of this clone is one. The chain uses TRBV5-6 and TRBJ1-1; 12 bases agree with TRBD1. V was pared by 2 bases and J by 3 bases, with 5 bases of the junction left unmatched. This CDR3 has 16 residues. Germline CDR1 SGHDT, CDR2 YYEEEE. CDR3: CASSFGTGGLDTEAFF. For the CDR3, the DNA is TGTGCCAGCAGCTTCGGGACAGGGGGCCTGGACACTGAAGCTTTCTTT. Full variable domain (missing parts from reference TRBV5-6 and TRBJ1-1): DAGVTQSPTHLIKTRGQQVTLRCSPKSGHDTVSWYQQALGQGPQFIFQYYEEEERQRGNFPDRFSGHQFPNYSSELNVNALLLGDSALYLCASSFGTGGLDTEAFFGQGTRLTVV.

V usage is TRBV2 and J usage is TRBJ2-1, with D maybe TRBD1 (9 bases). CDR1 is SNHLY and CDR2 is FYNNEI in the germline V gene. V was shortened by 6 bases and J by 9 bases, with 24 bases between the two germline ends. The CDR3 contains 16 residues. The CDR3 bases are TGTGCCAGCAGAGTCCGGGGGGGGACAGGGATAGGTGAGCAGTTCTTC. This encodes CASRVRGGTGIGEQFF.

The chain links TRBV10-3 to TRBJ1-4; no definite D call. V was clipped by 7 bases and J by 7 bases, with 13 bases between them. There are 13 residues in the CDR3. Germline-derived CDR1 and CDR2 are ENHRY and SYGVKD. The CDR3 loop reads CAITDGGSEKLFF. The CDR3 DNA reads TGTGCCATCACCGATGGAGGGAGTGAAAAACTGTTTTTT.

The rearrangement links TRBV6-5 to TRBJ2-7, with 8 bases fitting TRBD1. J gave up 5 bases and V 5 bases, and 8 bases lay outside the gene matches. The CDR3 totals 14 residues. Germline loops: CDR1 MNHEY, CDR2 SVGAGI. In DNA, the CDR3 is TGTGCCAGCAGTAAGGACAGGGAAACCGACGAGCAGTACTTC. Encoded protein: CASSKDRETDEQYF.

The genes are TRBV9 and TRBJ1-2; TRBD1 agrees at 8 bases. Germline CDR1 reads SGDLS; CDR2 reads YYNGEE. J lost 8 bases, V lost 4 bases, and 7 bases had no gene match. This CDR3 has 13 residues. The CDR3 coding sequence is TGTGCCAGCAGCCCGGACAGGGCTATAGGCTACACCTTC. Translated, it gives CASSPDRAIGYTF.